A single sample is the source of the 5 T cell receptor beta chains below, sequenced in a study of vaccination and CD4 T cells after COVID-19. Cultured CD4+ T-cell DNA underwent Oncomine TCR Beta short-read sequencing. TCRdb reprocessed the PCR reads with MiXCR, giving one entry per CDR3 protein. This table has about 12,000 distinct CDR3 sequences, under 40% appearing once. Noted treatment: approximately nine-day PBMC culture with coronavirus spike peptide pools or control peptides (ViraFEST assay). The antigens for these receptors are not known. The sequenced material came from cultured CD4+ T cells from blood. The receptors stem from a human donor with COVID-19.

A few counts support this clonotype. CDR3 bases: TGTGCCAGCAGTTTAACCCTGGGACTAGCGGGGGGCCCCGACGGGTCAAAAGAGACCCAGTACTTC. Encoded protein: CASSLTLGLAGGPDGSKETQYF. This chain connects TRBV12-3 or TRBV12-4 to TRBJ2-5; 15 positions agree with TRBD2. Unmatched junction bases numbered 19, after V lost 2 bases and J lost 3 bases. The CDR3 is made up of 22 amino acids.

The chain uses TRBV2 and TRBJ1-1, with a weak D call TRBD1 (5 bases). The CDR3 loop spans 13 amino acids. V gave up 4 bases and J gave up 7 bases, with 13 bases separating them. Germline lookup yields CDR1 SNHLY and CDR2 FYNNEI. The CDR3 here is CASSVWGGNEAFF. As DNA, the CDR3 is TGTGCCAGCAGTGTCTGGGGCGGGAATGAAGCTTTCTTT.

V gene TRBV29-1 combines with J gene TRBJ1-1; D gene uncertain. From germline, CDR1 is SQVTM and CDR2 ANQGSEA. This CDR3 spans 12 amino acids. Trimming took off 3 bases at V and 5 bases at J, with 10 bases between the two ends. The CDR3 spells CSVDHSITEAFF. In DNA form, the CDR3 reads TGCAGCGTTGACCACTCGATTACTGAAGCTTTCTTT.

The V call is TRBV5-1, the J call TRBJ1-1; 7 bases match TRBD1. Trimming took 4 bases from V and 5 from J; bases not matched to a gene: 14. Germline V gene data show CDR1 as SGHRS and CDR2 as YFSETQ. The CDR3 sequence is 16 residues long. The CDR3 here is CASSPQTGKGWTEAFF. The CDR3 DNA reads TGCGCCAGCAGCCCTCAGACAGGGAAGGGTTGGACTGAAGCTTTCTTT.

The genes are TRBV11-2 and TRBJ1-1; no clear D gene. The CDR3 runs 14 residues. V gave up 4 bases and J gave up 0 bases, with 9 bases separating them. Germline V gene lookup returns CDR1 SGHAT and CDR2 FQNNGV. DNA for the CDR3: TGTGCCAGCAGCTCTAGGGTGGTGAACACTGAAGCTTTCTTT. It yields the protein CASSSRVVNTEAFF.